The subject of this entry is one TCR beta chain. What it binds is unknown. The source of the sample is a study of cytomegalovirus exposure and HLA in healthy donors. General observations from the study: The dataset shows that most TCR sequences were rare, while some public TCRs occurred in many donors. Certain sequence variants were highly shared and formed a cluster, and this cluster was likely a sequencing artifact. In a later analysis, at a false discovery rate of 0.05, roughly 17,000 TCR beta sequences matched HLA alleles. Some V segments, including TRBV6-2 and TRBV6-3, were excluded as indistinguishable.

The PCR made use of 60 Vbeta and 13 Jbeta primers. Clones were sequenced by immunoSEQ multiplex PCR, and TCRdb holds only the in-frame ones, with some missing. Its table records some 110,000 clones. The CDR3 spans 17 residues. CDR1 is MRHNA, CDR2 SNTAGT, per germline. V lost 5 bases, J lost 2 bases, and 9 bases stayed unmatched. Source material: PBMCs. This sequence was found in a man in his forties in good health and CMV-seropositive. This chain uses TRBV6-4 with TRBJ1-5, with TRBD1 identical over 10 bases. CDR3 DNA: TGTGCCAGCAGTCTTCCGGGACAGGGGTTATGCAATCAGCCCCAGCATTTT. This encodes CASSLPGQGLCNQPQHF.